This T cell receptor beta chain was sequenced for a study of cytomegalovirus exposure and HLA in healthy donors. The PCR employed 60 Vbeta primers together with 13 Jbeta primers. Measured with immunoSEQ multiplex PCR; TCRdb has only the in-frame clones, and not every one. The sample shows some 120,000 clones, over 60% of them seen only once. Regarding this clone: Its antigen remains unknown.

The CDR3 has 15 residues. CDR1 and CDR2 from the germline V gene are SGHNT and YYREEE (reference sequence). With 5 bases clipped from V and 7 bases from J, the junction kept 12 bases outside the gene matches. General observations from the study: TCR beta V segments were, for the most part, productive about 87% or about 30% of the time in an earlier analysis. Later analysis associated a missense DCLRE1C variant with TCR beta V- and J-gene trimming.

Sequencing input: PBMCs. V usage is TRBV5-4 and J usage is TRBJ1-2; 9 nucleotides line up with TRBD1. This sequence was found in a man aged 25-45 years in good health and CMV-seropositive. The CDR3 is CASRSPAGQGVGYTF. In DNA, the CDR3 is TGTGCCAGCAGATCTCCGGCGGGACAGGGAGTTGGCTACACCTTC.